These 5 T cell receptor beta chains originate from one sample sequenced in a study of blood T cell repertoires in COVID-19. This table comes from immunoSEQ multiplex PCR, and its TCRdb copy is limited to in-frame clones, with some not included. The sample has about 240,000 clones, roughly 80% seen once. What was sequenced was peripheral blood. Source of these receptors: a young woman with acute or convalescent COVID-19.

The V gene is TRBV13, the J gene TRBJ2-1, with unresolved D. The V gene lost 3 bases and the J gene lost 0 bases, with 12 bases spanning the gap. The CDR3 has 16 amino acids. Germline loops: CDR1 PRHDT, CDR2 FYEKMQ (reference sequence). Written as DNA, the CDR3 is TGTGCCAGCAGCTTTCGCGCGGCCAGCTCCTACAATGAGCAGTTCTTC. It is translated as CASSFRAASSYNEQFF.

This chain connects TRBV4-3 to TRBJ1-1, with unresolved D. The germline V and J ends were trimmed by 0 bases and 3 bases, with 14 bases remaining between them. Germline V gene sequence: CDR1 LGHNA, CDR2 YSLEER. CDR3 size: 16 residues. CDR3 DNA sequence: TGCGCCAGCAGCCAAGATCCCTATGTGGAGTACACTGAAGCTTTCTTT. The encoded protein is CASSQDPYVEYTEAFF.

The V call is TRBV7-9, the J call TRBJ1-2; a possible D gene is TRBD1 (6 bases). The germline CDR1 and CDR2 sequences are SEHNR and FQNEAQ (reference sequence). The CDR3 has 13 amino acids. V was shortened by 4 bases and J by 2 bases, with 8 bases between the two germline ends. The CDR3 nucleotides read TGTGCCAGCAGCTCGGACAGCAACTATGGCTACACCTTC. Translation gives CASSSDSNYGYTF.

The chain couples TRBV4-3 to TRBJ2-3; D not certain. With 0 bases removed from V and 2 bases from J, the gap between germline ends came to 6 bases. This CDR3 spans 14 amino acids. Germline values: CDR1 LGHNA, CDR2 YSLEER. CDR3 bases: TGCGCCAGCAGCCAAGAGCCTAACACAGATACGCAGTATTTT. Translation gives CASSQEPNTDTQYF.

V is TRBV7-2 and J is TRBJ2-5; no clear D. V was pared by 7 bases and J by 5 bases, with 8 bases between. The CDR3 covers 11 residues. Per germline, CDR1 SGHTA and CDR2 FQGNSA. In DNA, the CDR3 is TGTGCCAGCACCCAGAGGGAGACCCAGTACTTC. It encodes CASTQRETQYF.